This T cell receptor beta chain was captured by sequencing in a study of OX40 agonist ivuxolimab in advanced cancers. The overall study: One patient with hepatocellular carcinoma and two with cutaneous melanoma, three in all, had partial responses.

On this clone itself: The target antigen is unknown.

The germline V gene has CDR1 MNHNS and CDR2 SASEGT. The CDR3 loop spans 13 amino acids. TCRdb's table, derived via immunoSEQ multiplex PCR, lists solely in-frame clones and lacks some. Of more than 9,000 clones listed, over 60% were seen once; the top ten hold approximately 21%. Whole-study results and caveats: CD4+ and CD8+ blood T cells expanded clonally by week 6 at 0.1 to 3.0 mg/kg.

The receptor comes from an adult with an advanced solid tumor such as melanoma, head and neck, liver or kidney cancer. V usage is TRBV6-1 and J usage is TRBJ2-5; D gene unclear. The DNA end is more similar to TRBJ2-7, so the J call may be wrong. Here the sequenced sample was CD4+ or CD8+ T cells sorted from blood, taken in a trial of the OX40 agonist ivuxolimab. Here the CDR3 DNA reads TGTGCCAGCAGTGGGCAGAACTCCTACGAGCAGTACTTC. Translated, it gives CASSGQNSYEQYF.